A single sample gave rise to the 14 T cell receptor beta chains below, sequenced in a study of glioma-infiltrating T cells after dendritic cell vaccination. Using immunoSEQ multiplex PCR, the repertoire was profiled, and TCRdb retains in-frame clones only, with some absent. The profile shows approximately 92,000 clones, approximately 84% of them singletons. Described time point: after dendritic cell vaccination, including at tumor progression/relapse. The sequences come from blood, collected after dendritic cell vaccination. These receptors were collected from a human donor with glioblastoma.

This clone showed up just a few times. The chain's CDR3 is CASSEAPSGTFFTDTQYF. CDR3 nucleotide sequence: TGTGCCAGCAGTGAGGCTCCCTCCGGGACATTTTTCACAGATACGCAGTATTTT. The chain has TRBV6-1 and TRBJ2-3; a weak D match, TRBD1 (6 bases). The CDR3 has 18 residues. Trimming removed 3 bases from V and 2 bases from J, with 21 bases in between. Germline CDR1 and CDR2: MNHNS and SASEGT.

This chain links TRBV7-2 with TRBJ2-7, with 7 positions matching TRBD2. Looked up from germline, CDR1 is SGHTA and CDR2 is FQGNSA. CDR3 size: 16 residues. The junction had 8 bases not matched to a gene; V was cut back by 0 bases and J by 3 bases. This chain's CDR3 is CASSLASRGGSYEQYF. CDR3 in DNA: TGTGCCAGCAGCTTAGCCTCACGAGGCGGGAGCTACGAGCAGTACTTC.

The chain joins TRBV28 to TRBJ1-5; perhaps TRBD1 as D (5 bases). The CDR3 sequence is 16 residues long. V lost 3 bases to trimming and J lost 1 base, with 13 bases between them. Per germline, CDR1 MDHEN and CDR2 SYDVKM. CDR3 region: CASSFIAGSSNQPQHF. DNA of the CDR3: TGTGCCAGCAGTTTCATCGCAGGGTCCAGCAATCAGCCCCAGCATTTT.

This sequence joins TRBV6-5 and TRBJ1-2, with D maybe TRBD1 (6 bases). The CDR3 runs 16 residues. The germline V gene has CDR1 MNHEY and CDR2 SVGAGI. The V gene lost 0 bases and the J gene lost 7 bases, with 18 bases spanning the gap. CDR3 amino acids: CASSYSLGGGTAGYTF. The CDR3 nucleotides are TGTGCCAGCAGTTACTCCTTAGGTGGGGGCACGGCTGGCTACACCTTC.

This chain connects TRBV19 to TRBJ2-2, with a tentative D call TRBD2 (5 bases). CDR1 LNHDA and CDR2 SQIVND come from the germline V gene (reference sequence). The CDR3 length is 20 residues. Trimming shortened V by 7 bases and J by 3 bases, and 30 bases separated the two germline ends. CDR3 amino acids: CASNAPGWLTGGRDTGELFF. CDR3 DNA sequence: TGTGCCAGTAACGCCCCTGGCTGGCTAACTGGAGGACGGGACACCGGGGAGCTGTTTTTT.

The chain joins TRBV7-2 to TRBJ2-2, with D tentatively TRBD2 (6 bases). The CDR3 is 16 residues long. From germline, CDR1 is SGHTA and CDR2 FQGNSA. V was cut by 4 bases and J by 2 bases, with 14 bases left in between. The CDR3 loop is CASSSMGLINTGELFF. CDR3 bases: TGTGCCAGCAGCTCGATGGGACTGATTAACACCGGGGAGCTGTTTTTT.

A single count supports this clone. This chain links TRBV11-2 with TRBJ2-2; D perhaps matches TRBD1 (6 bases). CDR3 length: 17 residues. From germline, CDR1 is SGHAT and CDR2 FQNNGV. V lost 5 bases and J lost 6, with 22 bases in between. The CDR3 sequence is CASSPRGNRVLSGELFF. CDR3 nucleotide sequence: TGTGCCAGCAGCCCGCGAGGGAACAGGGTACTCTCCGGGGAGCTGTTTTTT. The entire variable domain, with the rest obtained from reference TRBV11-2 and TRBJ2-2, is as follows: EAGVAQSPRYKIIEKRQSVAFWCNPISGHATLYWYQQILGQGPKLLIQFQNNGVVDDSQLPKDRFSAERLKGVDSTLKIQPAKLEDSAVYLCASSPRGNRVLSGELFFGEGSRLTVL.

The rearrangement links TRBV6-5 to TRBJ2-7; the D gene is possibly TRBD2 (5 bases). V was pared by 0 bases and J by 3 bases, with 12 bases between. The CDR3 length is 15 residues. Germline V CDR1 and CDR2: MNHEY, SVGAGI. The CDR3 sequence is CASSYSPGLNYEQYF. The CDR3 DNA is TGTGCCAGCAGTTACTCGCCAGGACTTAACTACGAGCAGTACTTC.

The chain couples TRBV2 to TRBJ1-1; no definite D call. The CDR3 is 13 amino acids. V lost 3 bases to trimming and J lost 4 bases, with 9 bases between them. Germline CDR1 and CDR2: SNHLY and FYNNEI. The CDR3 DNA is TGTGCCAGCAGTGATGAGGAATTCACTGAAGCTTTCTTT. Translation: CASSDEEFTEAFF.

The V call is TRBV11-1, the J call TRBJ2-1; TRBD2 aligns across 9 bases. The CDR3 length is 15 residues. CDR1 and CDR2 from the germline V gene are SGHAT and FQDESV (reference sequence). The V segment lost 3 bases and the J segment 4 bases; nucleotides outside the gene matches: 4. CDR3 region: CASSLREGPYNEQFF. The CDR3 DNA reads as TGTGCCAGCAGCTTGCGGGAGGGCCCATACAATGAGCAGTTCTTC.

The V call is TRBV29-1, the J call TRBJ1-1; TRBD1 matches 7 bases. Germline CDR1 and CDR2: SQVTM and ANQGSEA. CDR3 length equals 13 residues. The ends lost 7 bases at V and 0 bases at J; junction bases unmatched: 5. The CDR3 loop is CSDRQGMNTEAFF. The DNA for the CDR3 is TGCAGCGACCGACAGGGTATGAACACTGAAGCTTTCTTT.

The gene calls are TRBV30 and TRBJ2-1, with D perhaps matching TRBD1 (5 bases). Germline lookup yields CDR1 GTSNPN and CDR2 SVGIG (reference sequence). This CDR3 has 11 residues. The V gene lost 5 bases and the J gene lost 15 bases, with 17 bases spanning the gap. In nucleotides, the CDR3 is TGTGCCTGGGGACATCTTACTAAGGGGTTCTTC. Translated, it gives CAWGHLTKGFF.

The rearrangement joins TRBV4-1 to TRBJ1-2, with D possibly matching TRBD1 (6 bases). V lost 1 base and J lost 8, with 11 bases in between. The CDR3 length is 13 residues. From germline, CDR1 is MGHRA and CDR2 YSYEKL. This CDR3 is CASSQVGAEGYTF. DNA of the CDR3: TGCGCCAGCAGCCAAGTGGGGGCCGAAGGCTACACCTTC.

The V call is TRBV18, the J call TRBJ1-3; D is ambiguous. There are 15 residues in the CDR3. CDR1 is KGHSH and CDR2 is LQKENI in the germline V gene. Deletions cut 3 bases from V and 4 bases from J, with 13 bases between. CDR3: CASSPGSPTGNTIYF. CDR3 nucleotide sequence: TGTGCCAGCTCACCCGGTTCCCCAACGGGAAACACCATATATTTT.